The 14 T cell receptor beta chains presented below share a single source sample, sequenced in a study of radiation and T cells in renal cell carcinoma. Only in-frame clones appear in the TCRdb table, and some are missing; sequencing was by immunoSEQ multiplex PCR. Altogether 94,000 or so clones are present, under 90% being singletons, with the ten largest covering approximately 6.4%. Stated time point: baseline pretreatment blood. Sample treatment: 15 Gy SBRT to primary tumor, nephrectomy 4 weeks later. Sample: blood, taken from a patient whose treatment included radiotherapy and nephrectomy. These receptors were taken from a man aged 60 to 69 with renal cell carcinoma.

The rearrangement joins TRBV25-1 to TRBJ1-1; D ambiguous. The germline CDR1 and CDR2 sequences are MGHDK and SYGVNS. The germline V and J ends were trimmed by 1 base and 1 base, with 7 bases remaining between them. There are 14 residues in the CDR3. The CDR3 DNA is TGTGCCAGCAGTGAATTGGCAGGGAACACTGAAGCTTTCTTT. Amino acids: CASSELAGNTEAFF.

The rearrangement joins TRBV27 to TRBJ2-2; D ambiguous. Trimming took 7 bases from V and 6 from J, leaving 0 bases between them. The CDR3 totals 9 residues. Germline-derived CDR1 and CDR2 are MNHEY and SMNVEV (reference sequence). The CDR3 region is CASTGELFF. The CDR3 DNA is TGTGCCAGCACCGGGGAGCTGTTTTTT.

The V and J genes are TRBV18 and TRBJ1-5, with D uncertain. The ends were cut back, 3 bases at V and 1 base at J, with 4 bases in the middle. The germline CDR1 and CDR2 sequences are KGHSH and LQKENI. This CDR3 contains 13 residues. For the CDR3, the DNA is TGTGCCAGCTCACCGGACAGCAATCAGCCCCAGCATTTT. This codes for CASSPDSNQPQHF.

The chain couples TRBV4-2 to TRBJ2-7; no firm D call. CDR3 length: 12 residues. V gave up 3 bases and J gave up 4 bases, with 7 bases separating them. Germline loops: CDR1 LGHNA, CDR2 YNFKEQ. DNA for the CDR3: TGTGCCAGCAGCCACCTTAATTACGAGCAGTACTTC. It is translated as CASSHLNYEQYF.

The chain links TRBV18 to TRBJ2-1; 7 nucleotides match TRBD1. In germline, CDR1 is KGHSH, CDR2 LQKENI. J gave up 5 bases and V 7 bases, and 8 bases lay outside the gene matches. The CDR3 has 14 residues. Here the CDR3 reads CASYHAGTDNEQFF. Here the CDR3 DNA reads TGTGCCAGCTATCACGCTGGGACAGACAATGAGCAGTTCTTC.

This chain uses TRBV6-6 with TRBJ1-5, with 8 bases lining up with TRBD1. Germline V gives CDR1 MNHNY, CDR2 SVGAGI (reference sequence). The CDR3 runs to 15 residues. V shed 6 bases, J shed 4 bases, and the junction held 8 bases outside the gene matches. CDR3 coding DNA: TGTGCCAGCAGCCCGGACAGGGCCTATAATCAGCCCCAGCATTTT. It codes for CASSPDRAYNQPQHF.

V and J are TRBV5-1 and TRBJ2-7; D is uncertain. CDR1 and CDR2 from the germline V gene are SGHRS and YFSETQ. This CDR3 contains 13 residues. V was pared by 4 bases and J by 0 bases, with 8 bases between. CDR3 amino acids: CASSLTVSYEQYF. The CDR3 nucleotides read TGCGCCAGCAGCCTGACTGTCTCCTACGAGCAGTACTTC. Drawing the rest from reference TRBV5-1 and TRBJ2-7, the complete variable domain is KAGVTQTPRYLIKTRGQQVTLSCSPISGHRSVSWYQQTPGQGLQFLFEYFSETQRNKGNFPGRFSGRQFSNSRSEMNVSTLELGDSALYLCASSLTVSYEQYFGPGTRLTVT.

The rearrangement joins TRBV7-2 to TRBJ2-6; D unresolved. In germline, CDR1 is SGHTA, CDR2 FQGNSA. The CDR3 length is 17 residues. With 0 bases removed from V and 0 bases from J, the gap between germline ends came to 9 bases. This chain's CDR3 is CASSLAPPTSGANVLTF. The CDR3 DNA sequence: TGTGCCAGCAGCTTAGCTCCCCCTACCTCTGGGGCCAACGTCCTGACTTTC.

V is TRBV14 and J is TRBJ2-3; no reliable D call. CDR3 length: 15 amino acids. The V gene lost 1 base and the J gene lost 2 bases, with 10 bases spanning the gap. Germline V lookup: CDR1 SGHDN, CDR2 FVKESK. CDR3 sequence: CASSQVPFLTDTQYF. CDR3 nucleotide sequence: TGTGCCAGCAGCCAAGTCCCCTTCCTCACAGATACGCAGTATTTT.

For the CDR3, the DNA is TGTGCCAGCAGCTTGGGGGGTGACTACGAGCAGTACTTC. Translation gives CASSLGGDYEQYF. The J gene is TRBJ2-7, the V gene TRBV5-4; D not certain. Trimming took 0 bases from V and 3 from J, leaving 7 bases between them. The CDR3 has 13 residues. The germline V gene encodes CDR1 SGHNT and CDR2 YYREEE (reference sequence). Full variable domain (missing parts from reference TRBV5-4 and TRBJ2-7): ETGVTQSPTHLIKTRGQQVTLRCSSQSGHNTVSWYQQALGQGPQFIFQYYREEENGRGNFPPRFSGLQFPNYSSELNVNALELDDSALYLCASSLGGDYEQYFGPGTRLTVT.

This chain links TRBV7-9 with TRBJ1-1, with D uncertain. The CDR3 loop spans 14 amino acids. Trimming removed 5 bases from V and 2 bases from J, with 12 bases in between. Germline lookup yields CDR1 SEHNR and CDR2 FQNEAQ (reference sequence). The CDR3 nucleotides read TGTGCCAGCAGCCCCAGGAATCTCAACACTGAAGCTTTCTTT. The encoded protein is CASSPRNLNTEAFF. Full variable domain (rest looked up from reference TRBV7-9 and TRBJ1-1): DTGVSQNPRHKITKRGQNVTFRCDPISEHNRLYWYRQTLGQGPEFLTYFQNEAQLEKSRLLSDRFSAERPKGSFSTLEIQRTEQGDSAMYLCASSPRNLNTEAFFGQGTRLTVV.

V is TRBV4-1 and J is TRBJ1-4; D remains ambiguous. The CDR3 totals 16 residues. The ends were cut back, 3 bases at V and 14 bases at J, with 25 bases in the middle. Per germline, CDR1 MGHRA and CDR2 YSYEKL. The CDR3 is CASSQVQVQLIRPLFF. The CDR3 DNA follows: TGCGCCAGCAGCCAGGTCCAGGTGCAACTAATACGCCCCCTGTTTTTT.

The chain has TRBV28 and TRBJ1-2; unclear D gene. Looked up from germline, CDR1 is MDHEN and CDR2 is SYDVKM. Trimming removed 8 bases from V and 9 bases from J, with 13 bases in between. The CDR3 has 11 amino acids. The CDR3 reads CASRIRFSYTF. The CDR3, as DNA: TGTGCCAGCCGAATCCGGTTCAGCTACACCTTC.

The rearrangement uses TRBV6-6 and TRBJ2-5; D call uncertain. The closer fit of TRBJ2-7 to the DNA end suggests the J call may be wrong. Germline CDR1 is MNHNY and CDR2 is SVGAGI (reference sequence). The length of the CDR3 is 14 residues. The CDR3 protein is CASIDQTSSYEQYF. In DNA, the CDR3 is TGTGCCAGCATTGATCAGACAAGCTCCTACGAGCAGTACTTC.